The 21 T cell receptor beta chains below come from one sample, sequenced in a study of blood T cell repertoires in COVID-19. Data came from immunoSEQ multiplex PCR; TCRdb stores just in-frame clones and leaves some out. The table has hundreds of thousands of clones, roughly 86% seen once. The sequenced material came from PBMCs or T cells enriched from blood (not recorded which). These TCRs come from a woman aged 40 to 50 with acute COVID-19.

This clone was counted a single time. This rearrangement joins TRBV2 to TRBJ1-4; the D gene is possibly TRBD1 (5 bases). The CDR3 totals 14 residues. V lost 3 bases, J lost 8 bases, and 13 bases lay in between. Germline CDR1 and CDR2: SNHLY and FYNNEI. CDR3 in DNA: TGTGCCAGCAGTGACGGTCGGGGGGTCGAAAAACTGTTTTTT. This encodes CASSDGRGVEKLFF. The complete variable domain, with remaining parts taken from reference TRBV2 and TRBJ1-4, reads EPEVTQTPSHQVTQMGQEVILRCVPISNHLYFYWYRQILGQKVEFLVSFYNNEISEKSEIFDDQFSVERPDGSNFTLKIRSTKLEDSAMYFCASSDGRGVEKLFFGSGTQLSVL.

This chain links TRBV9 with TRBJ1-5, with 7 nucleotides matching TRBD1. V gave up 4 bases and J gave up 4 bases; unmatched junction bases: 8. The CDR3 runs to 15 residues. Germline V gene sequence: CDR1 SGDLS, CDR2 YYNGEE. CDR3 amino acids: CASSPDPGGNQPQHF. The CDR3 DNA sequence: TGTGCCAGCAGCCCCGATCCAGGGGGGAATCAGCCCCAGCATTTT. Filled out from reference TRBV9 and TRBJ1-5, the complete variable domain reads DSGVTQTPKHLITATGQRVTLRCSPRSGDLSVYWYQQSLDQGLQFLIQYYNGEERAKGNILERFSAQQFPDLHSELNLSSLELGDSALYFCASSPDPGGNQPQHFGDGTRLSIL.

This chain links TRBV18 with TRBJ1-2, with TRBD1 identical over 12 bases. CDR3 length: 13 amino acids. Looked up from germline, CDR1 is KGHSH and CDR2 is LQKENI. The junction had 4 bases not matched to a gene; V was cut back by 1 base and J by 13 bases. The CDR3 DNA follows: TGTGCCAGCTCACCACGGGACAGGGGGCAGGGCACCTTC. It codes for CASSPRDRGQGTF.

This chain links TRBV13 with TRBJ2-3, with D perhaps matching TRBD2 (5 bases). The CDR3 has 16 residues. V was pared by 5 bases and J by 2 bases, with 17 bases between. Germline V gene lookup returns CDR1 PRHDT and CDR2 FYEKMQ (reference sequence). DNA for the CDR3: TGTGCCAGCAGCCCTCACCCTCGGGAATTCACAGATACGCAGTATTTT. Translated: CASSPHPREFTDTQYF.

The CDR3 region is CATSDDSGCWYEQYF. Here the CDR3 DNA reads TGTGCCACCAGTGATGACAGTGGGTGTTGGTACGAGCAGTACTTC. The V call is TRBV24-1, the J call TRBJ2-7; a weak D match, TRBD1 (5 bases). The germline V gene has CDR1 KGHDR and CDR2 SFDVKD. V lost 3 bases and J lost 4, with 15 bases in between. This CDR3 is 15 amino acids long.

The rearrangement joins TRBV30 to TRBJ1-1; the D gene is possibly TRBD1 (6 bases). Germline V gives CDR1 GTSNPN, CDR2 SVGIG (reference sequence). Between the trimmed V and J ends, which lost 5 bases and 0 bases, there was a span of 16 bases. The CDR3 extends over 15 amino acids. In nucleotides, the CDR3 is TGTGCCTGGGGGAGACGGACAGTCATGAACACTGAAGCTTTCTTT. Residues: CAWGRRTVMNTEAFF.

The genes are TRBV11-3 and TRBJ2-5, with D tentatively TRBD2 (6 bases). V was trimmed by 1 base and J by 10 bases, leaving 13 bases between them. Germline lookup yields CDR1 SGHNT and CDR2 YENEEA. The CDR3 sequence is 13 residues long. The CDR3 loop reads CASSLAAGLDQYF. DNA of the CDR3: TGTGCCAGCAGCTTAGCTGCGGGATTGGACCAGTACTTC.

The rearrangement uses TRBV27 and TRBJ1-1; D ambiguous. V was pared by 6 bases and J by 1 base, with 9 bases between. The CDR3 sequence is 13 residues long. CDR1 MNHEY and CDR2 SMNVEV come from the germline V gene (reference sequence). The CDR3 sequence: CASRPTGNTEAFF. The CDR3 DNA sequence: TGTGCCAGCAGACCGACGGGGAACACTGAAGCTTTCTTT.

The chain is built from TRBV27 and TRBJ2-2, with 10 bases that match TRBD2. The CDR3 sequence is 15 residues long. Germline V gene data show CDR1 as MNHEY and CDR2 as SMNVEV (reference sequence). V lost 8 bases, J lost 5 bases, and 8 bases stayed unmatched. The CDR3 here is CASPPGTSDTGELFF. CDR3 sequence (DNA): TGTGCCAGCCCACCCGGGACTAGCGATACCGGGGAGCTGTTTTTT.

The gene calls are TRBV30 and TRBJ1-2; D is unresolved. The CDR3 is 11 amino acids. The germline V gene has CDR1 GTSNPN and CDR2 SVGIG (reference sequence). V was trimmed by 2 bases and J by 5 bases, leaving 6 bases between them. The chain's CDR3 is CAWSRAYGYTF. DNA for the CDR3: TGTGCCTGGAGTCGAGCTTATGGCTACACCTTC.

The chain recombines TRBV24-1 with TRBJ2-1, with 14 bases aligning to TRBD2. This CDR3 comprises 16 residues. The germline V gene has CDR1 KGHDR and CDR2 SFDVKD. The junction had 2 bases not matched to a gene; V was cut back by 3 bases and J by 5 bases. CDR3 in DNA: TGTGCCACCAGTGATCCGGGACTAGCGGGGGACAATGAGCAGTTCTTC. This gives the protein CATSDPGLAGDNEQFF.

CDR3 in amino acids: CASSEGGGAVGNQPQHF. CDR3 sequence (DNA): TGTGCCAGCAGTGAAGGAGGGGGGGCGGTGGGCAATCAGCCCCAGCATTTT. The chain uses TRBV6-1 and TRBJ1-5; weak D call: TRBD1 (6 bases). Germline V gene sequence: CDR1 MNHNS, CDR2 SASEGT. The CDR3 has 17 residues. The V and J ends lost 1 base and 2 bases respectively, with 15 bases between them.

V usage is TRBV2 and J usage is TRBJ2-7; 8 nucleotides match TRBD1. CDR3 length: 15 residues. J lost 0 bases, V lost 7 bases, and 8 bases had no gene match. CDR1 and CDR2 (germline): SNHLY, FYNNEI. As DNA, the CDR3 is TGTGCCAGCACCCGGACAGGGCATAGCTCCTACGAGCAGTACTTC. This codes for CASTRTGHSSYEQYF.

The chain has TRBV18 and TRBJ2-5; tentative D call: TRBD1 (6 bases). The V and J ends lost 2 bases and 2 bases respectively, with 12 bases between them. This CDR3 contains 15 residues. Germline CDR1 reads KGHSH; CDR2 reads LQKENI. The CDR3 nucleotides read TGTGCCAGCTCACCAAGACAGGCAATACAAGAGACCCAGTACTTC. Protein sequence: CASSPRQAIQETQYF. The entire variable domain, with the rest obtained from reference TRBV18 and TRBJ2-5, is as follows: NAGVMQNPRHLVRRRGQEARLRCSPMKGHSHVYWYRQLPEEGLKFMVYLQKENIIDESGMPKERFSAEFPKEGPSILRIQQVVRGDSAAYFCASSPRQAIQETQYFGPGTRLLVL.

This chain links TRBV19 with TRBJ2-7; 7 nucleotides line up with TRBD2. Germline values: CDR1 LNHDA, CDR2 SQIVND (reference sequence). The CDR3 is 16 amino acids. The J segment lost 5 bases and the V segment lost 3 bases, leaving 13 bases of the junction unmatched. The CDR3 sequence: CASSIRAGVAYNEQYF. The DNA for the CDR3 is TGTGCCAGTAGTATCAGGGCGGGAGTTGCATATAACGAGCAGTACTTC.

This clone was recorded a few times. The rearrangement uses TRBV2 and TRBJ2-1, with D maybe TRBD2 (5 bases). The CDR3 contains 13 residues. The germline V gene has CDR1 SNHLY and CDR2 FYNNEI. The V and J ends lost 8 bases and 3 bases respectively, with 11 bases between them. CDR3 region: CASRRGSYNEQFF. As DNA, the CDR3 is TGTGCCAGCCGTCGAGGGAGCTACAATGAGCAGTTCTTC.

This clone showed up just once. The chain recombines TRBV6-1 with TRBJ2-1, with 9 bases fitting TRBD2. The CDR3 is 18 residues long. The junction had 14 bases not matched to a gene; V was cut back by 0 bases and J by 8 bases. The germline CDR1 and CDR2 sequences are MNHNS and SASEGT. The CDR3 is CASSEALGLAGRGDEQFF. The CDR3 bases are TGTGCCAGCAGTGAAGCGCTCGGTCTAGCGGGAAGAGGCGATGAGCAGTTCTTC.

The chain has TRBV5-6 and TRBJ2-1, with TRBD2 identical over 7 bases. The V gene's germline CDR1 is SGHDT and CDR2 YYEEEE. This CDR3 comprises 12 residues. V was clipped by 4 bases and J by 11 bases; unmatched bases: 6. CDR3 sequence (DNA): TGTGCCAGCAGCGAAACTAGCGCCAAGCAGTTCTTC. Its protein product is CASSETSAKQFF.

The chain recombines TRBV27 with TRBJ1-2; 10 bases match TRBD1. The CDR3 length is 12 residues. The germline CDR1 and CDR2 sequences are MNHEY and SMNVEV (reference sequence). With 6 bases clipped from V and 8 bases from J, the junction kept 3 bases outside the gene matches. The CDR3 reads CASRDRGNGYTF. In nucleotides, the CDR3 is TGTGCCAGCAGGGACAGGGGGAACGGCTACACCTTC.

CDR3 DNA: TGTGCCACCAGTGATGCAAGCGGGAGGGTCCAAGAGACCCAGTACTTC. This translates into CATSDASGRVQETQYF. This chain connects TRBV24-1 to TRBJ2-5, with 10 bases lining up with TRBD2. Looked up from germline, CDR1 is KGHDR and CDR2 is SFDVKD. This CDR3 is 16 amino acids long. With 3 bases clipped from V and 1 base from J, the junction kept 4 bases outside the gene matches.

This CDR3 is CASSGFQSNQPQHF. The DNA of the CDR3 is TGCGCCAGCAGTGGATTCCAGAGCAATCAGCCCCAGCATTTT. The chain recombines TRBV10-2 with TRBJ1-5; D unresolved. Germline V gene lookup returns CDR1 WSHSY and CDR2 SAAADI. This CDR3 is built from 14 residues. V lost 4 bases and J 1 base, leaving 8 bases between the germline ends.